A single sample gave rise to the 25 T cell receptor beta chains below, sequenced in a study of PD-1 blockade in classical Hodgkin lymphoma. Assay used: immunoSEQ multiplex PCR; TCRdb lists only in-frame clones, some missing. The sample has 15,000 to 20,000 clones, roughly 77% seen once. The time point: cycle 4 day 1 (C4D1), after less than 7 weeks of nivolumab. Every patient was affected by relapse after autologous stem cell transplantation, while exposure to brentuximab vedotin was not uniform. By magnetic negative selection, CD4+ T cells were purified from thawed PBMCs. The source material was CD4+ T cells from blood, sampled before the fourth cycle of nivolumab. The origin of the receptors is a human donor with classical Hodgkin lymphoma.

This clone has only a few counts. The chain employs TRBV30 and TRBJ1-5; D is uncertain. Germline V lookup: CDR1 GTSNPN, CDR2 SVGIG (reference sequence). Trimming took 1 base from V and 11 from J, leaving 15 bases between them. The CDR3 length is 13 residues. CDR3 sequence (DNA): TGTGCCTGGAGTGCCTCGACCCCCCAGGCCCAGCATTTT. Translated: CAWSASTPQAQHF.

J is TRBJ1-5 and V is TRBV19; D is perhaps TRBD1 (5 bases). CDR3 length equals 16 residues. The germline gives CDR1 LNHDA, CDR2 SQIVND (reference sequence). With 6 bases removed from V and 1 base from J, the gap between germline ends came to 16 bases. The CDR3 DNA sequence: TGTGCCAGTAGGGGGGACCGCTTGATGAGCAATCAGCCCCAGCATTTT. This translates into CASRGDRLMSNQPQHF.

In DNA form, the CDR3 reads TGCGCCAGCAGCCAAGGGGACAGGGCGTTCGGAGAGACCCAGTACTTC. Its translation: CASSQGDRAFGETQYF. The chain employs TRBV4-1 and TRBJ2-5; 9 bases fit TRBD1. Germline CDR1 reads MGHRA; CDR2 reads YSYEKL. This CDR3 contains 16 residues. V shed 1 base, J shed 4 bases, and the junction held 7 bases outside the gene matches.

The genes are TRBV11-2 and TRBJ1-1; TRBD1 is a possible D gene (6 bases). CDR3 length: 13 amino acids. V was shortened by 1 base and J by 5 bases, with 8 bases between the two germline ends. The germline CDR1 and CDR2 sequences are SGHAT and FQNNGV. The CDR3: CASSLVRGTEAFF. CDR3 DNA sequence: TGTGCCAGCAGCTTAGTAAGGGGGACTGAAGCTTTCTTT. Together with reference TRBV11-2 and TRBJ1-1, the CDR3 gives the full variable domain: EAGVAQSPRYKIIEKRQSVAFWCNPISGHATLYWYQQILGQGPKLLIQFQNNGVVDDSQLPKDRFSAERLKGVDSTLKIQPAKLEDSAVYLCASSLVRGTEAFFGQGTRLTVV.

V and J are TRBV28 and TRBJ2-7, with D uncertain. This CDR3 has 13 residues. Trimming took off 7 bases at V and 1 base at J, with 11 bases between the two ends. Germline V CDR1 and CDR2: MDHEN, SYDVKM. The DNA of the CDR3 is TGTGCCAGCACCATTTCACAGTCCTACGAGCAGTACTTC. Translated: CASTISQSYEQYF. The entire variable domain, with the rest obtained from reference TRBV28 and TRBJ2-7, is as follows: DVKVTQSSRYLVKRTGEKVFLECVQDMDHENMFWYRQDPGLGLRLIYFSYDVKMKEKGDIPEGYSVSREKKERFSLILESASTNQTSMYLCASTISQSYEQYFGPGTRLTVT.

This clone was picked up a small number of times. The chain joins TRBV19 to TRBJ1-4; 7 bases fit TRBD1. CDR3 length: 14 residues. V gave up 5 bases and J gave up 7 bases; unmatched junction bases: 7. CDR1 is LNHDA, CDR2 SQIVND, per germline (reference sequence). The CDR3 sequence is CASSGKGATEKLFF. In nucleotides, the CDR3 is TGTGCCAGTAGTGGCAAGGGGGCTACTGAAAAACTGTTTTTT.

The chain carries TRBV7-2 and TRBJ2-7; 11 bases fit TRBD2. After removal of 1 base from V and 3 bases from J, the junction contained 2 bases not matched to a gene. This CDR3 has 15 residues. Germline V lookup: CDR1 SGHTA, CDR2 FQGNSA. The CDR3 region is CASSLVSGGVYEQYF. The CDR3 nucleotides read TGTGCCAGCAGCTTAGTTAGCGGGGGGGTCTACGAGCAGTACTTC. The full variable domain, in which reference TRBV7-2 and TRBJ2-7 provide the parts outside the CDR3, is GAGVSQSPSNKVTEKGKDVELRCDPISGHTALYWYRQSLGQGLEFLIYFQGNSAPDKSGLPSDRFSAERTGGSVSTLTIQRTQQEDSAVYLCASSLVSGGVYEQYFGPGTRLTVT.

This clone came up once. The chain combines TRBV9 with TRBJ1-4; D might be TRBD1 (5 bases). Per germline, CDR1 SGDLS and CDR2 YYNGEE. V dropped 3 bases and J dropped 8 bases, with 17 bases sitting between them. This CDR3 region has 15 residues. The CDR3 here is CASSGGRAPGEKLFF. The DNA of the CDR3 is TGTGCCAGCAGCGGGGGCCGGGCCCCGGGGGAAAAACTGTTTTTT.

This clone was seen only a few times. The gene calls are TRBV28 and TRBJ2-7; TRBD2 matches at 10 bases. Trimming took 2 bases from V and 6 from J; bases not matched to a gene: 10. This CDR3 region has 16 residues. Germline CDR1 and CDR2: MDHEN and SYDVKM. CDR3 nucleotides: TGTGCCAGCAGTTTACCTAGCGGGAGAATTGCTACCGAGCAGTACTTC. Amino acids: CASSLPSGRIATEQYF.

This clone was seen only a few times. The chain recombines TRBV5-1 with TRBJ1-2, with D possibly being TRBD1 (5 bases). This CDR3 has 18 residues. CDR1 SGHRS and CDR2 YFSETQ come from the germline V gene. V lost 3 bases, J lost 0 bases, and 21 bases lay in between. The CDR3 DNA reads as TGCGCCAGCAGCTCCCCCATGTGGGGCTTCCTTACTAACTATGGCTACACCTTC. It specifies CASSSPMWGFLTNYGYTF.

CDR3 amino acids: CASSITRVEQFF. The CDR3 DNA is TGTGCCAGTAGCATTACCAGGGTTGAGCAGTTCTTC. This sequence joins TRBV19 and TRBJ2-1; D possibly corresponds to TRBD1 (5 bases). V lost 6 bases and J 9 bases, leaving 12 bases between the germline ends. The CDR3 has 12 residues. In germline, CDR1 is LNHDA, CDR2 SQIVND (reference sequence).

The rearrangement links TRBV19 to TRBJ1-4, with D maybe TRBD1 (5 bases). V gave up 4 bases and J gave up 7 bases, with 19 bases separating them. Germline CDR1 reads LNHDA; CDR2 reads SQIVND (reference sequence). This CDR3 is built from 16 residues. In nucleotides, the CDR3 is TGTGCCAGTAGTACTAGACAGCCGGGAAGGAGTGAAAAACTGTTTTTT. Translated, it gives CASSTRQPGRSEKLFF.

The chain joins TRBV5-1 to TRBJ2-1, with 12 bases that match TRBD2. The ends lost 4 bases at V and 7 bases at J; junction bases unmatched: 9. This CDR3 is built from 16 residues. Germline lookup yields CDR1 SGHRS and CDR2 YFSETQ. In DNA form, the CDR3 reads TGCGCCAGCAGCAGTCAAGCACTAGCGGGAGGAAATGAGCAGTTCTTC. Amino acids: CASSSQALAGGNEQFF.

This clone was detected once. This chain uses TRBV4-1 with TRBJ1-3; D not resolved. Germline assignment: CDR1 MGHRA and CDR2 YSYEKL. The CDR3 length is 15 residues. V was shortened by 0 bases and J by 7 bases, with 13 bases between the two germline ends. The CDR3 DNA is TGCGCCAGCAGCCAAGATGACCGGCTCGGGAACACCATATATTTT. Residues: CASSQDDRLGNTIYF.

The CDR3 protein is CARSFIVGDNEKLFF. The CDR3 DNA is TGTGCCAGAAGCTTTATTGTAGGGGATAATGAAAAACTGTTTTTT. The chain joins TRBV5-3 to TRBJ1-4; the D gene is possibly TRBD1 (5 bases). TRBV5-3 is filed as an ORF, its function uncertain. CDR3 size: 15 residues. V was shortened by 2 bases and J by 4 bases, with 12 bases between the two germline ends.

The chain has TRBV18 and TRBJ2-1, with D tentatively TRBD2 (6 bases). Deletions cut 2 bases from V and 5 bases from J, with 10 bases between. In germline, CDR1 is KGHSH, CDR2 LQKENI. CDR3 length: 14 residues. CDR3 sequence: CASSPNSGDNEQFF. The CDR3 nucleotides read TGTGCCAGCTCACCAAACTCGGGGGACAATGAGCAGTTCTTC.

This clone has a single count. The chain is built from TRBV10-3 and TRBJ1-1; D perhaps matches TRBD1 (6 bases). CDR3 length: 13 amino acids. The germline V gene has CDR1 ENHRY and CDR2 SYGVKD. CDR3 nucleotide sequence: TGTGCGGGTCGACAGGACATGAACACTGAAGCTTTCTTT. This translates into CAGRQDMNTEAFF.

CDR3 protein: CASSLGGGNTIYF. CDR3 bases: TGTGCCAGCAGCTTAGGGGGAGGAAACACCATATATTTT. The rearrangement links TRBV7-9 to TRBJ1-3, with unresolved D. Trimming took 1 base from V and 4 from J, leaving 5 bases between them. From germline, CDR1 is SEHNR and CDR2 FQNEAQ (reference sequence). This CDR3 has 13 amino acids.

V gene TRBV2 combines with J gene TRBJ2-5, with 8 nucleotides matching TRBD1. CDR3 length: 17 residues. The germline V gene encodes CDR1 SNHLY and CDR2 FYNNEI. Trimming removed 1 base from V and 4 bases from J; junction bases left unmatched: 11. Written as DNA, the CDR3 is TGTGCCAGCAGTGAAGGACAGGGGCAGAGGGCTGGAGAGACCCAGTACTTC. It codes for CASSEGQGQRAGETQYF.

In this sample, this clone turned up a few times. This rearrangement joins TRBV6-1 to TRBJ1-1; the D gene is possibly TRBD1 (5 bases). Germline V gives CDR1 MNHNS, CDR2 SASEGT. The CDR3 length is 12 residues. V dropped 6 bases and J dropped 8 bases, with 13 bases sitting between them. The CDR3 region has the DNA TGTGCCAGCAGCGAGGGGACGTTAGAAGCTTTCTTT. It yields the protein CASSEGTLEAFF.

The chain has TRBV19 and TRBJ2-2, with D unclear. Germline V CDR1 and CDR2: LNHDA, SQIVND (reference sequence). The germline V and J ends were trimmed by 6 bases and 1 base, with 6 bases remaining between them. This CDR3 is built from 13 residues. CDR3 residues: CASRTLNTGELFF. The CDR3 coding sequence is TGTGCCAGTAGGACTTTGAACACCGGGGAGCTGTTTTTT.

This chain connects TRBV11-2 to TRBJ2-2; D is unclear. Trimming pared 5 bases from V and 7 bases from J, leaving 8 bases between. CDR1 and CDR2 from the germline V gene are SGHAT and FQNNGV. The CDR3 sequence is 12 residues long. The DNA of the CDR3 is TGTGCCAGCAGCCCCCAAATCGGGGAGCTGTTTTTT. This sequence encodes CASSPQIGELFF.

A few counts support this clone. In DNA form, the CDR3 reads TGTGCCAGCAGCGGCGGGGGACAAGAGACCCAGTACTTC. It specifies CASSGGGQETQYF. The chain combines TRBV9 with TRBJ2-5; TRBD2 matches 7 bases. This CDR3 comprises 13 residues. Looked up from germline, CDR1 is SGDLS and CDR2 is YYNGEE. The V segment lost 3 bases and the J segment 2 bases; nucleotides outside the gene matches: 1.

This chain connects TRBV28 to TRBJ1-2; D is ambiguous. Deletions cut 2 bases from V and 5 bases from J, with 12 bases between. Germline CDR1 reads MDHEN; CDR2 reads SYDVKM. This CDR3 comprises 14 residues. The CDR3 reads CASSLLLSRYGYTF. The CDR3 DNA follows: TGTGCCAGCAGTTTACTTCTCAGCCGTTATGGCTACACCTTC.

This chain connects TRBV4-2 to TRBJ2-7, with D perhaps matching TRBD1 (6 bases). This CDR3 contains 15 residues. V was shortened by 4 bases and J by 3 bases, with 16 bases between the two germline ends. Per germline, CDR1 LGHNA and CDR2 YNFKEQ. The CDR3 region is CASSPQGGPHYEQYF. In DNA form, the CDR3 reads TGTGCCAGCAGCCCGCAAGGGGGACCACACTACGAGCAGTACTTC.